These 2 T cell receptor beta chains came from one sample sequenced in a study of blood T cells in healthy people across ages. A second PCR, run for roughly 7 to 11 cycles, used a sample-barcoded 5' primer plus a J-beta primer mix. TCRdb fed the 5' RACE reads into MiXCR, producing one record per CDR3 protein. The sample holds 700,000 or so distinct CDR3 sequences, 20% to 25% seen once. Sequenced: blood. The receptors come from a man between 65 and 85 years old in good health.

This chain links TRBV10-3 with TRBJ1-1; D uncertain. Germline values: CDR1 ENHRY, CDR2 SYGVKD. The length of the CDR3 is 11 residues. The V end was cut by 6 bases, the J end by 4 bases, with 6 bases between. CDR3 DNA: TGTGCCATCAGCAGAGGCACTGAAGCTTTCTTT. Translation: CAISRGTEAFF.

Written as DNA, the CDR3 is TGTGCCAGCAGTCATTTTCCCACGAGCACAGATACGCAGTATTTT. This gives the protein CASSHFPTSTDTQYF. The chain combines TRBV6-6 with TRBJ2-3, with D unclear. Trimming removed 5 bases from V and 0 bases from J, with 12 bases in between. The germline CDR1 and CDR2 sequences are MNHNY and SVGAGI (reference sequence). The length of the CDR3 is 15 residues.